The 15 T cell receptor beta chains below come from one sample, sequenced in a study of OX40 agonist ivuxolimab in advanced cancers. Library prep was done by the immunoSEQ multiplex PCR assay. TCRdb limited this immuneACCESS table to in-frame rearrangements with V and J called. A share of clones is missing; checked studies link under half to unresolved V genes, and the rest is unexplained. The sample table lists some 81,000 clones, around 86% of them with a count of one. The top ten clonotypes cover 6.2% of the sample. The sample was CD4+ or CD8+ T cells sorted from blood, taken in a trial of the OX40 agonist ivuxolimab. The origin of the receptors is an adult with an advanced solid tumor such as melanoma, head and neck, liver or kidney cancer.

The chain joins TRBV2 to TRBJ2-7; the D call may be TRBD1 or TRBD2 (5 bases each). V was clipped by 7 bases and J by 3 bases, with 22 bases between them. The CDR3 consists of 16 residues. Germline V gene data show CDR1 as SNHLY and CDR2 as FYNNEI. This chain's CDR3 is CASKDPTGTEIYEQYF. CDR3 coding DNA: TGTGCCAGCAAGGACCCAACCGGGACGGAAATCTACGAGCAGTACTTC. The full variable domain, completed using reference TRBV2 and TRBJ2-7, is EPEVTQTPSHQVTQMGQEVILRCVPISNHLYFYWYRQILGQKVEFLVSFYNNEISEKSEIFDDQFSVERPDGSNFTLKIRSTKLEDSAMYFCASKDPTGTEIYEQYFGPGTRLTVT.

The chain employs TRBV30 and TRBJ2-3; D not resolved. Germline assignment: CDR1 GTSNPN and CDR2 SVGIG (reference sequence). CDR3 length: 14 residues. With 1 base removed from V and 2 bases from J, the gap between germline ends came to 10 bases. The CDR3 protein is CAWSEGSHTDTQYF. The CDR3 nucleotides are TGTGCCTGGAGTGAGGGAAGTCACACAGATACGCAGTATTTT.

This chain uses TRBV6-6 with TRBJ1-1, with unresolved D. The CDR3 is 13 amino acids. Germline CDR1 MNHNY, CDR2 SVGAGI (reference sequence). V lost 2 bases, J lost 1 base, and 5 bases lay in between. The CDR3 nucleotides read TGTGCCAGCAGTTACGGCGGGAACACTGAAGCTTTCTTT. Translation: CASSYGGNTEAFF.

The V call is TRBV28, the J call TRBJ1-2; TRBD1 aligns across 7 bases. The trim removed 2 bases at V and 4 bases at J, leaving 4 bases unmatched. CDR1 and CDR2 (germline): MDHEN, SYDVKM. CDR3 length: 14 amino acids. The CDR3 region is CASSLGRQGYGYTF. CDR3 nucleotides: TGTGCCAGCAGTTTAGGACGACAGGGCTATGGCTACACCTTC.

This rearrangement joins TRBV20-1 to TRBJ1-1; TRBD1 agrees at 8 bases. The germline CDR1 and CDR2 sequences are DFQATT and SNEGSKA (reference sequence). CDR3 length equals 11 residues. Here the CDR3 reads CKTNRGTEAFF. CDR3 in DNA: TGCAAAACTAACAGGGGGACTGAAGCTTTCTTT.

V gene TRBV5-1 combines with J gene TRBJ1-1, with 8 nucleotides matching TRBD1. CDR3 size: 13 residues. Germline lookup yields CDR1 SGHRS and CDR2 YFSETQ. V shed 1 base and J 4 bases; nucleotides not matched to a gene: 0. CDR3 sequence: CASSLTGGTEAFF. For the CDR3, the DNA is TGCGCCAGCAGCTTGACAGGGGGCACTGAAGCTTTCTTT.

This chain connects TRBV18 to TRBJ2-3; D remains unclear. Trimming shortened V by 3 bases and J by 2 bases, and 9 bases separated the two germline ends. CDR1 and CDR2 from the germline V gene are KGHSH and LQKENI. The CDR3 contains 14 residues. The CDR3 is CASSPGGHTDTQYF. In DNA, the CDR3 is TGTGCCAGCTCACCTGGTGGGCACACAGATACGCAGTATTTT.

This sequence joins TRBV11-2 and TRBJ2-4; D call uncertain. Germline loops: CDR1 SGHAT, CDR2 FQNNGV. V lost 1 base and J lost 6, with 10 bases in between. The CDR3 is made up of 14 amino acids. The CDR3 sequence: CASSLVSWGNIQYF. The CDR3 DNA reads as TGTGCCAGCAGCTTAGTGTCATGGGGAAACATTCAGTACTTC.

The V and J genes are TRBV6-6 and TRBJ2-5, with D perhaps TRBD2 (7 bases). Per germline, CDR1 MNHNY and CDR2 SVGAGI (reference sequence). V gave up 6 bases and J gave up 4 bases, with 21 bases separating them. CDR3 length equals 16 residues. This CDR3 reads CASRPQGGGLTETQYF. CDR3 DNA: TGTGCCAGCAGACCCCAGGGAGGGGGGCTCACAGAGACCCAGTACTTC.

The chain links TRBV7-3 to TRBJ2-1, with 14 nucleotides matching TRBD2. Germline assignment: CDR1 SGHTA and CDR2 FQGTGA. The CDR3 totals 17 residues. The ends lost 1 base at V and 6 bases at J; junction bases unmatched: 5. In nucleotides, the CDR3 is TGTGCCAGCAGCTTAAACCCAGGACTAGCGGGGGGCAATGAGCAGTTCTTC. Its protein is CASSLNPGLAGGNEQFF.

The V gene is TRBV30, the J gene TRBJ2-5, with D possibly being TRBD2 (5 bases). Germline V gives CDR1 GTSNPN, CDR2 SVGIG (reference sequence). Trimming shortened V by 2 bases and J by 4 bases, and 17 bases separated the two germline ends. The CDR3 is 15 amino acids. The CDR3 DNA is TGTGCCTGGAGTTCTCGGGATGCTACCGGAGAGACCCAGTACTTC. Translation: CAWSSRDATGETQYF.

The V and J genes are TRBV6-1 and TRBJ2-5; the D gene is possibly TRBD2 (6 bases). V dropped 4 bases and J dropped 2 bases, with 11 bases sitting between them. This CDR3 is 14 amino acids long. CDR1 and CDR2 (germline): MNHNS, SASEGT. The DNA for the CDR3 is TGTGCCAGCAGTGTGGGGGGTATTCAAGAGACCCAGTACTTC. It is translated as CASSVGGIQETQYF.

The rearrangement uses TRBV5-1 and TRBJ2-3; no clear D gene. CDR3 length equals 14 residues. Trimming pared 5 bases from V and 3 bases from J, leaving 13 bases between. The V gene's germline CDR1 is SGHRS and CDR2 YFSETQ. This chain's CDR3 is CASRLRSATDTQYF. The CDR3 DNA sequence: TGCGCCAGCAGGTTGCGATCAGCGACAGATACGCAGTATTTT.

The chain uses TRBV27 and TRBJ2-7; no definite D call. Germline V gives CDR1 MNHEY, CDR2 SMNVEV (reference sequence). The CDR3 runs to 16 residues. Trimming removed 3 bases at V and 3 bases at J, with 18 bases between. The CDR3 here is CASSFLPPAYNYEQYF. CDR3 coding DNA: TGTGCCAGCAGTTTCCTCCCCCCGGCCTACAACTACGAGCAGTACTTC.

CDR3 residues: CASSFFGRANSPLHF. In DNA form, the CDR3 reads TGTGCCAGCAGTTTCTTCGGTAGGGCTAATTCACCCCTCCACTTT. The chain couples TRBV27 to TRBJ1-6, with D unclear. CDR1 MNHEY and CDR2 SMNVEV come from the germline V gene (reference sequence). V was cut by 3 bases and J by 6 bases, with 12 bases left in between. The CDR3 has 15 amino acids.